What follows is one T cell receptor beta chain and its context. Clones were sequenced by immunoSEQ multiplex PCR, and TCRdb holds only the in-frame ones, with some missing. The sample lists a few hundred thousand clones, roughly 86% occurring once. The data originate from a study of blood T cell repertoires in COVID-19. At the level of the study: Samples representing acute and convalescent COVID-19 were sourced from the United States, Italy and Spain. Nucleic acid was either cDNA or gDNA, and it came from T cells, B-cell-depleted T cells, or PBMCs.

Germline V CDR1 and CDR2: SGHDN, FVKESK. V lost 6 bases and J lost 2; bases outside the gene matches: 7. The CDR3 has 15 amino acids. Source material: PBMCs or T cells enriched from blood (not recorded which). This TCR derives from a young woman who had recovered from COVID-19. V and J are TRBV14 and TRBJ2-1, with 7 bases matching TRBD1. In nucleotides, the CDR3 is TGTGCCAGCAGACCACGACAGGGCCCCTACAATGAGCAGTTCTTC. Amino acids: CASRPRQGPYNEQFF.